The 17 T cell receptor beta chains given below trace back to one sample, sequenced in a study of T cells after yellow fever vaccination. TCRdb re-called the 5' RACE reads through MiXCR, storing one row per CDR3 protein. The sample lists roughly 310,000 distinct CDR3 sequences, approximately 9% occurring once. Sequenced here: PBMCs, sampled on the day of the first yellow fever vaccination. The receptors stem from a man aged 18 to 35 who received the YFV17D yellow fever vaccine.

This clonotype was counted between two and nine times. As DNA, the CDR3 is TGTGCCAGCAGCTTGCACGATTTCTATGGCTACACCTTC. Translated, it gives CASSLHDFYGYTF. V gene TRBV5-5 combines with J gene TRBJ1-2; no definite D call. Trimming removed 1 base at V and 4 bases at J, with 8 bases between. The CDR3 has 13 residues. The germline V gene encodes CDR1 SGHKS and CDR2 YYEKEE (reference sequence).

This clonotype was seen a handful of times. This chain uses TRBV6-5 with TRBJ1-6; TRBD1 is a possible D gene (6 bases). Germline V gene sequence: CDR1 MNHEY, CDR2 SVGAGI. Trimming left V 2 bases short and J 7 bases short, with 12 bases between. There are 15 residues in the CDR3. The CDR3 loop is CASSYPGHGNSPLHF. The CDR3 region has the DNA TGTGCCAGCAGTTACCCGGGACATGGCAATTCACCCCTCCACTTT.

The CDR3: CASRTDLDEKLFF. Here the CDR3 DNA reads TGTGCCAGCAGAACAGATTTGGATGAAAAACTGTTTTTT. The J gene is TRBJ1-4, the V gene TRBV6-1, with D unclear. The V and J ends lost 6 bases and 6 bases respectively, with 11 bases between them. This CDR3 is 13 amino acids long. Germline CDR1 and CDR2: MNHNS and SASEGT.

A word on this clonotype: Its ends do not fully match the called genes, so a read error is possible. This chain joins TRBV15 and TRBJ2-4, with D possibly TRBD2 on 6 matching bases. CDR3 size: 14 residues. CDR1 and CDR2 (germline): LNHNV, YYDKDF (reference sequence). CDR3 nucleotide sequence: TGTGCCACCAGCAGAGAACGGGGGTCACCCTTTCGGGAATTC. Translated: CATSRERGSPFREF.

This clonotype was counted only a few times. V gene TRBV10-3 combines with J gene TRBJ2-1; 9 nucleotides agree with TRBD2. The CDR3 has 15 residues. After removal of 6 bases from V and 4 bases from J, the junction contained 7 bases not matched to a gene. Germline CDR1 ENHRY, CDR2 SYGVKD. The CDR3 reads CAISATSGLYNEQFF. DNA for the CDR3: TGTGCCATCAGCGCAACTAGCGGGCTTTACAATGAGCAGTTCTTC.

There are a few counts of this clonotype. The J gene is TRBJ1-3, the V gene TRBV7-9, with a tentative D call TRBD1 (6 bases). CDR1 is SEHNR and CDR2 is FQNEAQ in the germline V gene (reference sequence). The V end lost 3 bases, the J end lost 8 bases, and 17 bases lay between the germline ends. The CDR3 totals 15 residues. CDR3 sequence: CASSFGGPSRDTIYF. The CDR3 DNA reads TGTGCCAGCAGCTTTGGGGGCCCCTCGAGGGACACCATATATTTT.

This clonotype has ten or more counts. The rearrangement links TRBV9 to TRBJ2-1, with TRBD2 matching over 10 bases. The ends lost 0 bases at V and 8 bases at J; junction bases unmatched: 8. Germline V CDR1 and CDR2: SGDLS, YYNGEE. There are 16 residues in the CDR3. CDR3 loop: CASSVAGSGGSDEQFF. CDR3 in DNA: TGTGCCAGCAGCGTAGCTGGTAGCGGGGGGAGCGATGAGCAGTTCTTC.

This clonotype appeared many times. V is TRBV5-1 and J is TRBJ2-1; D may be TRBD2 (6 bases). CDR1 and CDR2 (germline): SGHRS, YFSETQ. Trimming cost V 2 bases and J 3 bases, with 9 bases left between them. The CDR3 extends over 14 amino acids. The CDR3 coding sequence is TGCGCCAGCAGCTTAGGCGGGATCTACAATGAGCAGTTCTTC. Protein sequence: CASSLGGIYNEQFF. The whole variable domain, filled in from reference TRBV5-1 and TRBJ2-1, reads KAGVTQTPRYLIKTRGQQVTLSCSPISGHRSVSWYQQTPGQGLQFLFEYFSETQRNKGNFPGRFSGRQFSNSRSEMNVSTLELGDSALYLCASSLGGIYNEQFFGPGTRLTVL.

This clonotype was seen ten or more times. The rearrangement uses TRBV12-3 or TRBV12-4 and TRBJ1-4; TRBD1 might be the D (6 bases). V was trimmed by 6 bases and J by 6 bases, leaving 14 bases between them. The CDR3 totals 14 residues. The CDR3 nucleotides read TGTGCCAGCAGCCTCAGGGGAGGGGATGAAAAACTGTTTTTT. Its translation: CASSLRGGDEKLFF.

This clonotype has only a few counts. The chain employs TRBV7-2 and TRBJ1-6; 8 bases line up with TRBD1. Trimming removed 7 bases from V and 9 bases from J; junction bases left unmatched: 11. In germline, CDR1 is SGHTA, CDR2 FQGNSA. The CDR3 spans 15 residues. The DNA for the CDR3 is TGTGCCAGCACCGAGACAGGGGTGAGGGGTTCACCCCTCCACTTT. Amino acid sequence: CASTETGVRGSPLHF.

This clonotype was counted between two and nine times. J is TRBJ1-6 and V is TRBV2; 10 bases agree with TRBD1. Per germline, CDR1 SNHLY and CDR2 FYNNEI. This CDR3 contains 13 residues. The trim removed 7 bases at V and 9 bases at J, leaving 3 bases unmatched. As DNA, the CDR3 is TGTGCCAGCAAGGGACAGGGGACTTCACCCCTCCACTTT. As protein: CASKGQGTSPLHF.

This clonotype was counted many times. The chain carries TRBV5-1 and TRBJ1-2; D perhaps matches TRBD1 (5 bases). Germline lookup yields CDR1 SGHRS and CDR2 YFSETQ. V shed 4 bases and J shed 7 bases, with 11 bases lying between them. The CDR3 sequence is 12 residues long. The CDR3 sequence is CASSGDAPGYTF. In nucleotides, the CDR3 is TGCGCCAGCAGCGGGGACGCCCCTGGCTACACCTTC.

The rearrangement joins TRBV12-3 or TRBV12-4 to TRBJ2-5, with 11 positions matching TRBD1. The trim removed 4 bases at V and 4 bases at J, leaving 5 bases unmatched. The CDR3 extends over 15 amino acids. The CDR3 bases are TGTGCCAGCAGTTCCCCGGACAGGGGGCGAGAGACCCAGTACTTC. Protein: CASSSPDRGRETQYF.

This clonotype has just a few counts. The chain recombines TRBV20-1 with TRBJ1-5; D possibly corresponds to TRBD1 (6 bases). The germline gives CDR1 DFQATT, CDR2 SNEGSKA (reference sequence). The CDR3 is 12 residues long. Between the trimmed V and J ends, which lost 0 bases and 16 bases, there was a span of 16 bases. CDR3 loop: CSARDWAGGGHF. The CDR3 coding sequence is TGCAGTGCTAGAGATTGGGCCGGGGGGGGCCATTTT.

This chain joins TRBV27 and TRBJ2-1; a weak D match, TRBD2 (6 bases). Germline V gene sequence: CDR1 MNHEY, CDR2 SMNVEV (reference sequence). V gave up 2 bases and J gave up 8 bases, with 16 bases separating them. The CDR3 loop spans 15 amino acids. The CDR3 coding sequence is TGTGCCAGCAGTTTAAGGGTAGTAGGGAGGTATGAGCAGTTCTTC. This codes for CASSLRVVGRYEQFF.

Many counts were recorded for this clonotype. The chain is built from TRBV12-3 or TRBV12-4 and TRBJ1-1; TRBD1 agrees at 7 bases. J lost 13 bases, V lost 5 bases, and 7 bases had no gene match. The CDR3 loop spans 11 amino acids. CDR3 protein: CASSTQGVGFF. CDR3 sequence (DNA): TGTGCCAGCAGTACTCAGGGGGTTGGTTTCTTT.

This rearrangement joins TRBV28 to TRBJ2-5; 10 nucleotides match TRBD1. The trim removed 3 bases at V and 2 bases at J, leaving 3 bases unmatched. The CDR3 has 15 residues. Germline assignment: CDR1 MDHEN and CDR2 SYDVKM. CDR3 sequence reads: CASSLGQGLQETQYF. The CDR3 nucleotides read TGTGCCAGCAGTTTGGGACAGGGGCTGCAAGAGACCCAGTACTTC.